This TCR beta chain was sequenced during a study of T cell responses to AZD1222 COVID-19 vaccine. Study-wide results and limits: Recipients of AZD1222 seropositive at baseline numbered only 5 to 7. There were repertoire samples only from the period after the peak T cell response. Targets within unmutated variant regions were reportedly found for nearly half of spike-specific TCRs.

In this sample, this clone turned up once. Its antigen is not known. Second doses at about 4 or about 12 weeks were pooled. Using immunoSEQ multiplex PCR, the repertoire was profiled, and TCRdb retains in-frame clones only, with some absent. Among around 200,000 clones listed, under 95% were seen once. Sequencing was performed on peripheral blood, taken 28 days after the second AZD1222 dose. The receptor was derived from an adult who received the AZD1222 COVID-19 vaccine.

The CDR3 sequence is CASRLAGAYNEQFF. The DNA of the CDR3 is TGTGCCAGCAGGCTAGCGGGCGCCTACAATGAGCAGTTCTTC. The rearrangement joins TRBV3-1 (or the pseudogene TRBV3-2) to TRBJ2-1; TRBD2 aligns across 8 bases. Germline V CDR1 and CDR2: LGHDT, YNNKEL (reference sequence). CDR3 length: 14 amino acids. Trimming removed 6 bases from V and 2 bases from J; junction bases left unmatched: 3.